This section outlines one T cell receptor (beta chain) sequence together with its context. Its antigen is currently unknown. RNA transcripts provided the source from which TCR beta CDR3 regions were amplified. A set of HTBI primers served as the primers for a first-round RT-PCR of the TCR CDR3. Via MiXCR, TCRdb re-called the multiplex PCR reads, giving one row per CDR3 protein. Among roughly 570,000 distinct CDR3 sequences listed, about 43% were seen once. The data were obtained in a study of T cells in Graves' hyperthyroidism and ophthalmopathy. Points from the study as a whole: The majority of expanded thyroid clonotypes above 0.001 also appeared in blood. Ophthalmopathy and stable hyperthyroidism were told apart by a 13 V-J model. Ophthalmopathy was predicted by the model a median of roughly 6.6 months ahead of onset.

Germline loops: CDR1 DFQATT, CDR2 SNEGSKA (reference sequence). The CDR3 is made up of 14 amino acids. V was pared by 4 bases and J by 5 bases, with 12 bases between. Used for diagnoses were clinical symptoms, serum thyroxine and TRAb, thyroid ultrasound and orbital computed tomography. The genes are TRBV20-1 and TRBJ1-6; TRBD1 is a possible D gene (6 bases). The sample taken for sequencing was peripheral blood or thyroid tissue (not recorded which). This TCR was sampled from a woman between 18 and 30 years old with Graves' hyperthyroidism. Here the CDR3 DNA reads TGCAGTGCTATACAGGGTACCGATAATTCACCCCTCCACTTT. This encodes CSAIQGTDNSPLHF.